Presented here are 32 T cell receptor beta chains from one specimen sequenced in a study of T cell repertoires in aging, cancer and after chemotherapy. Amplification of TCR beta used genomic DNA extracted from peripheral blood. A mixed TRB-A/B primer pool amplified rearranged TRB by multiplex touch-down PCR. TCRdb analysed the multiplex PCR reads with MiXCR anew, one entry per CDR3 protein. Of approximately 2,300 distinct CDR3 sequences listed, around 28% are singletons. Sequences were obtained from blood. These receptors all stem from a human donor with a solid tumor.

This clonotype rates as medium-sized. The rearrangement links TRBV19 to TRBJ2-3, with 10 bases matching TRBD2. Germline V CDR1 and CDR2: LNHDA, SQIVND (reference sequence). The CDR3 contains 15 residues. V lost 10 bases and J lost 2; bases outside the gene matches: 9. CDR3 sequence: CATKHLAGDTDTQYF. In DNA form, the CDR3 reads TGTGCCACCAAACATCTAGCGGGGGACACAGATACGCAGTATTTT. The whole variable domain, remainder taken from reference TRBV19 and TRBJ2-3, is DGGITQSPKYLFRKEGQNVTLSCEQNLNHDAMYWYRQDPGQGLRLIYYSQIVNDFQKGDIAEGYSVSREKKESFPLTVTSAQKNPTAFYLCATKHLAGDTDTQYFGPGTRLTVL.

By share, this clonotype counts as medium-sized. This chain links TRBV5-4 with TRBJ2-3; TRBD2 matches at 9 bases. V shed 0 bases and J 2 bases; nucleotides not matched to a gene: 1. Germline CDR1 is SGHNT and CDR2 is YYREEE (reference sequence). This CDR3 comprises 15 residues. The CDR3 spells CASSLGGLATDTQYF. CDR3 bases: TGTGCCAGCAGCTTGGGGGGACTAGCCACAGATACGCAGTATTTT.

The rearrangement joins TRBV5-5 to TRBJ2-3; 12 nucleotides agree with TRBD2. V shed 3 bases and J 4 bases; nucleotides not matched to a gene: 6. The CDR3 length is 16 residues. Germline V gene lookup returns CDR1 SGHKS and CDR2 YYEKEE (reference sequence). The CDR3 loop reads CASSSSSGGAADTQYF. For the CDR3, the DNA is TGTGCCAGCAGCTCCTCTAGCGGGGGGGCGGCAGATACGCAGTATTTT.

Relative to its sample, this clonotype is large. The CDR3 nucleotides are TGTGCCAGCAGCTCCGGACTAGCGGATGCCTACGAGCAGTACGTC. It is translated as CASSSGLADAYEQYV. The chain joins TRBV6-6 to TRBJ2-7, with TRBD2 identical over 10 bases. From germline, CDR1 is MNHNY and CDR2 SVGAGI (reference sequence). The V and J ends lost 6 bases and 2 bases, in that order; junction bases with no gene match: 7. The CDR3 is 15 amino acids.

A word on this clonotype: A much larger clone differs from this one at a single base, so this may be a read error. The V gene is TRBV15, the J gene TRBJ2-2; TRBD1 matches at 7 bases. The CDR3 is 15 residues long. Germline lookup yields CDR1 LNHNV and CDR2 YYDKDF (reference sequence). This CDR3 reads CATQRGRVNSGELFF. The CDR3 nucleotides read TGTGCCACCCAAAGGGGGCGAGTGAACAGCGGGGAGCTGTTTTTT. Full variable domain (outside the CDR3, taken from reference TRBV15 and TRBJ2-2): DAMVIQNPRYQVTQFGKPVTLSCSQTLNHNVMYWYQQKSSQAPKLLFHYYDKDFNNEADTPDNFQSRRPNTSFCFLDIRSPGLGDTAMYLCATQRGRVNSGELFFGEGSRLTVL.

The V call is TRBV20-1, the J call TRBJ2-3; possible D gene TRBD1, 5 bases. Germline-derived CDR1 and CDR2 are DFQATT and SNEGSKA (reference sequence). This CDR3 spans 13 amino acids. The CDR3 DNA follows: TGCAGCCGCCAACAGGTGGACATAAGTACGCAGTATTTT. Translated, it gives CSRQQVDISTQYF.

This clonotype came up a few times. CDR3 amino acids: CAAGRGPQETQYF. The CDR3 nucleotides are TGTGCCGCGGGGCGGGGCCCCCAAGAGACCCAGTACTTC. This chain joins TRBV11-2 and TRBJ2-5, with a tentative D call TRBD2 (6 bases). V was trimmed by 11 bases and J by 1 base, leaving 14 bases between them. From germline, CDR1 is SGHAT and CDR2 FQNNGV. The CDR3 has 13 amino acids. The full variable domain, completed using reference TRBV11-2 and TRBJ2-5, is EAGVAQSPRYKIIEKRQSVAFWCNPISGHATLYWYQQILGQGPKLLIQFQNNGVVDDSQLPKDRFSAERLKGVDSTLKIQPAKLEDSAVYLCAAGRGPQETQYFGPGTRLLVL.

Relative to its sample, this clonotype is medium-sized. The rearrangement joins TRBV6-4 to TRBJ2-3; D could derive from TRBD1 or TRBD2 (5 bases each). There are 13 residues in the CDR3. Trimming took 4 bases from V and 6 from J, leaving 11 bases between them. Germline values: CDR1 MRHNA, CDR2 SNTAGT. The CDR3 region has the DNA TGTGCCAGCAGTGCCAGGGAGAGTGATACGCAGTATTTT. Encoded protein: CASSARESDTQYF.

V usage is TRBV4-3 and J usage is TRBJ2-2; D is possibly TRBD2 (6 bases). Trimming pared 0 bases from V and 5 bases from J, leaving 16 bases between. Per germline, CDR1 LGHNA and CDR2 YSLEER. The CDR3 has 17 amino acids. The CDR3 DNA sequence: TGCGCCAGCAGCCAAGATAGGGCTAGCGTGGGGACCGGGGAGCTGTTTTTT. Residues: CASSQDRASVGTGELFF.

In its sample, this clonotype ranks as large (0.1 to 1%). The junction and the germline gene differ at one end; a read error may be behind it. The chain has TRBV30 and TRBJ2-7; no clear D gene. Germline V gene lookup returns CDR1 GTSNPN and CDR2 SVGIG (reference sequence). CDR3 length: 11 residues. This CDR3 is CAWTASFEQYF. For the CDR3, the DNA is TGTGCCTGGACGGCCTCCTTCGAGCAGTACTTC.

CDR3 nucleotides: TGTGCCAGCACCAATGTGGCAGTTGGGGCCAACGTCCTGACTTTC. It specifies CASTNVAVGANVLTF. The rearrangement uses TRBV6-1 and TRBJ2-6, with D unresolved. From germline, CDR1 is MNHNS and CDR2 SASEGT. Deletions cut 7 bases from V and 3 bases from J, with 13 bases between. The CDR3 totals 15 residues.

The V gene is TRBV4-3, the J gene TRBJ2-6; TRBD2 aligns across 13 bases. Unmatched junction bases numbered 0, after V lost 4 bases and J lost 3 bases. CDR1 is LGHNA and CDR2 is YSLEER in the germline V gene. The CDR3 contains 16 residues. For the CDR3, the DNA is TGCGCCAGCAGCCGGACTAGCGGGAGTGGGGCCAACGTCCTGACTTTC. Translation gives CASSRTSGSGANVLTF.

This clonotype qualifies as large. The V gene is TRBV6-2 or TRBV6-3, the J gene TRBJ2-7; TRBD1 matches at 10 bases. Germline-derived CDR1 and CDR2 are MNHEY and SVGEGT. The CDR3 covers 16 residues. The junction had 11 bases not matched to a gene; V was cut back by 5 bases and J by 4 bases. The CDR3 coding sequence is TGTGCCAGCAGTCCACGGAGGGACAGGGGTCGGTACGAGCAGTACTTC. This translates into CASSPRRDRGRYEQYF.

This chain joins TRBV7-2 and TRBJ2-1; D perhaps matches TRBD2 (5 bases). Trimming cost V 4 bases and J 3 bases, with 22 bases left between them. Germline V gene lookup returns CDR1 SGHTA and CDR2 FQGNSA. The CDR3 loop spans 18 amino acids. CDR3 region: CASSSRPLAGDVYNEQFF. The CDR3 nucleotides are TGTGCCAGCAGCTCGAGACCCCTAGCAGGAGATGTCTACAATGAGCAGTTCTTC. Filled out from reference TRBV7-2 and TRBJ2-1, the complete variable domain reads GAGVSQSPSNKVTEKGKDVELRCDPISGHTALYWYRQSLGQGLEFLIYFQGNSAPDKSGLPSDRFSAERTGGSVSTLTIQRTQQEDSAVYLCASSSRPLAGDVYNEQFFGPGTRLTVL.

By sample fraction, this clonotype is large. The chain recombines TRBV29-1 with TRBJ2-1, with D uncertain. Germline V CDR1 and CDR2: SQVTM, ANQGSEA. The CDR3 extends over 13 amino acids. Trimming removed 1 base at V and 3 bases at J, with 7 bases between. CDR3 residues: CSVEVAGYNEQFF. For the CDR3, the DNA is TGCAGCGTTGAAGTAGCAGGCTACAATGAGCAGTTCTTC.

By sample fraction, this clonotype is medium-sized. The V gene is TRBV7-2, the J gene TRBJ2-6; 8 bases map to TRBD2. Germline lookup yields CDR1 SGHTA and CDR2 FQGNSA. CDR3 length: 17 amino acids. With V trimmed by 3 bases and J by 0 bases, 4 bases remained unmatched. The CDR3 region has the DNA TGTGCCAGCAGCTTTCGGCGGGGGGCCTCTGGGGCCAACGTCCTGACTTTC. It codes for CASSFRRGASGANVLTF.

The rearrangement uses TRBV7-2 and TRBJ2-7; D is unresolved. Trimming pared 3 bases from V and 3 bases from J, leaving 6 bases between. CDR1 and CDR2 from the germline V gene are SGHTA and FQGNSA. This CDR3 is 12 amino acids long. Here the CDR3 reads CASSFDRYEQYF. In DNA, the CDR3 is TGTGCCAGCAGCTTTGATCGCTACGAGCAGTACTTC.

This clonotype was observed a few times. CDR3 in amino acids: CASSLQGGTNEKLFF. In nucleotides, the CDR3 is TGTGCCAGCAGTTTGCAGGGCGGAACTAATGAAAAACTGTTTTTT. The rearrangement joins TRBV6-6 to TRBJ1-4; possibly TRBD1 for D (5 bases). Trimming stripped 4 bases from V and 1 base from J, with 10 bases between. The length of the CDR3 is 15 residues. Germline V gives CDR1 MNHNY, CDR2 SVGAGI (reference sequence).

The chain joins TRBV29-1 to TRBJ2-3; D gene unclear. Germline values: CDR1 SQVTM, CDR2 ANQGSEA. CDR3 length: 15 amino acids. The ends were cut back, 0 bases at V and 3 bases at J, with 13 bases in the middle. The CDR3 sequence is CSVEDRLKGTDTQYF. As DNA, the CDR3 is TGCAGCGTTGAAGATCGGCTTAAAGGAACAGATACGCAGTATTTT.

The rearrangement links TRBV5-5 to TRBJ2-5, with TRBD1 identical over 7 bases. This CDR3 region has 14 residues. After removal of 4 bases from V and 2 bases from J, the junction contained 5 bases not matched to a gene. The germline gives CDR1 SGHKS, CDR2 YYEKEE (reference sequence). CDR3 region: CASSQGTAQETQYF. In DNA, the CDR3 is TGTGCCAGCAGCCAGGGGACAGCGCAAGAGACCCAGTACTTC.

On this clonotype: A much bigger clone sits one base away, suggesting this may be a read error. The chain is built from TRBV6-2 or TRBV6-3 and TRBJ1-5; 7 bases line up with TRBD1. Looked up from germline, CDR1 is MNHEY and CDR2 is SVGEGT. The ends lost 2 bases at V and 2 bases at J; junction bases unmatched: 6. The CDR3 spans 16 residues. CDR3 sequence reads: CASSYDRARGNQPQHF. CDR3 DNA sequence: TGTGCCAGCAGTTACGACAGGGCCCGGGGCAATCAGCCCCAGCATTTT.

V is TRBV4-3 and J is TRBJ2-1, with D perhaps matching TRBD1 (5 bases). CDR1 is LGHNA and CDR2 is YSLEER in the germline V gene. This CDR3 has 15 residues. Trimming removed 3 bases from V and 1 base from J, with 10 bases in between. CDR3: CASSQGHGSYNEQFF. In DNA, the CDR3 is TGCGCCAGCAGCCAGGGGCACGGGTCCTACAATGAGCAGTTCTTC.

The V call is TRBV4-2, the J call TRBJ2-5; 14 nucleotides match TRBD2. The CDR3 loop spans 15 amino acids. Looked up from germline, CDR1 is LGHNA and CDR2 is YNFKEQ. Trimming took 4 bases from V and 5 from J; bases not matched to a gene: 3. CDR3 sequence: CASSPTSGGAETQYF. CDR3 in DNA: TGTGCCAGCAGCCCGACTAGCGGGGGGGCCGAGACCCAGTACTTC.

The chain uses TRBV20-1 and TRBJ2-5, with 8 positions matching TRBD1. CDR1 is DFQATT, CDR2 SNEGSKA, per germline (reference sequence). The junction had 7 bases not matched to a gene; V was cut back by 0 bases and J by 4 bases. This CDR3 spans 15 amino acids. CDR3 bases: TGCAGTGCTAGAGACTACAGGGGGTACGGAGAGACCCAGTACTTC. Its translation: CSARDYRGYGETQYF.

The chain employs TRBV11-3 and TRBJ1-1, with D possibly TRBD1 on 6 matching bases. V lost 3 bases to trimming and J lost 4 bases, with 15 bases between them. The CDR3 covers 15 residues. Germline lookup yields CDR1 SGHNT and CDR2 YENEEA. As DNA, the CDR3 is TGTGCCAGCAGCTTGGGTTTGGGGGGCATCACTGAAGCTTTCTTT. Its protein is CASSLGLGGITEAFF.

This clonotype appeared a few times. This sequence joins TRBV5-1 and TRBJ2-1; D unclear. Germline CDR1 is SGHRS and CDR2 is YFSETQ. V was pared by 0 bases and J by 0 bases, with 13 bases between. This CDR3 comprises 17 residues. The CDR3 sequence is CASSLAIGNPSYNEQFF. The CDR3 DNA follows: TGCGCCAGCAGCTTGGCCATCGGAAACCCCTCCTACAATGAGCAGTTCTTC.

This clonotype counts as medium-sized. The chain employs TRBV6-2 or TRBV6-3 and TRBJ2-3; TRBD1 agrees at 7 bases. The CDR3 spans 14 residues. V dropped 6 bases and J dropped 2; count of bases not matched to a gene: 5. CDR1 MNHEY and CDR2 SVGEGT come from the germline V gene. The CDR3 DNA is TGTGCCAGCAGCACCGGACAGGACACAGATACGCAGTATTTT. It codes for CASSTGQDTDTQYF.

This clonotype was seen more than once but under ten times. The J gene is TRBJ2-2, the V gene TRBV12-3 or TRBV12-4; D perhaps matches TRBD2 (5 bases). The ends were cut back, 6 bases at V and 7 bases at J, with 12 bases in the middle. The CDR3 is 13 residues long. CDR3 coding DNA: TGTGCCAGCAGCTGGACGGGAAACGGGGAGCTGTTTTTT. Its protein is CASSWTGNGELFF.

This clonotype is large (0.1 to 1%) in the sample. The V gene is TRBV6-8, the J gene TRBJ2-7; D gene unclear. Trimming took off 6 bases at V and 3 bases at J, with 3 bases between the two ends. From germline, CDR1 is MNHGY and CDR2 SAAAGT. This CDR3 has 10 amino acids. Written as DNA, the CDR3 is TGTGCCAGCAGACACTACGAGCAGTACTTC. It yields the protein CASRHYEQYF.

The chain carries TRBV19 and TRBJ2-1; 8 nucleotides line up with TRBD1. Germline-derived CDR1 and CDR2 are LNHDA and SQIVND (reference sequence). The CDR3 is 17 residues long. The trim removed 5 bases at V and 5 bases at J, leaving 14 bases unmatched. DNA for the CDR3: TGTGCCAGTAGTGTCATACCGGGACAGGTGGTAAACAATGAGCAGTTCTTC. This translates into CASSVIPGQVVNNEQFF. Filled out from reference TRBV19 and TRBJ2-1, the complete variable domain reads DGGITQSPKYLFRKEGQNVTLSCEQNLNHDAMYWYRQDPGQGLRLIYYSQIVNDFQKGDIAEGYSVSREKKESFPLTVTSAQKNPTAFYLCASSVIPGQVVNNEQFFGPGTRLTVL.

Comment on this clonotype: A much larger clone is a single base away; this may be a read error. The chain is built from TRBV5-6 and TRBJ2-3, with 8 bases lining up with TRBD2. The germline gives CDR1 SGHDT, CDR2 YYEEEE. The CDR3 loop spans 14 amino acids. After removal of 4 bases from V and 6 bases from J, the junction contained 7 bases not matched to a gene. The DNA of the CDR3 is TGTGCCAGCAGCGCAGCGGGAGCGGCCGATACGCAGTATTTT. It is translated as CASSAAGAADTQYF.

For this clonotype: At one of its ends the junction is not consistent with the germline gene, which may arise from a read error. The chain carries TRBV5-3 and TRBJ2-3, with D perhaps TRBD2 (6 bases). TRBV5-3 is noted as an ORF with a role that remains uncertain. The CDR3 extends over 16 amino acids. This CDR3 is CASSLGGAVEGDTQYF. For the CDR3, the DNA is TGCGCCAGCAGCTTGGGGGGAGCGGTGGAGGGAGATACGCAGTATTTT.